Listed below are T cell receptor beta chains from one sample, sequenced in a study of OX40 agonist ivuxolimab in advanced cancers. The method was immunoSEQ multiplex PCR; TCRdb's version includes in-frame clones alone and lacks a portion of them. The sample holds 75,000 to 95,000 clones, 85% to 90% seen once. Source: CD4+ or CD8+ T cells sorted from blood, taken in a trial of the OX40 agonist ivuxolimab. These receptors were obtained from an adult with an advanced solid tumor such as melanoma, head and neck, liver or kidney cancer. CDR3s include the opening cysteine and the closing phenylalanine or tryptophan. D genes are given only for firm matches. Clone size is not always given. Where it is, it says once, few, many or a class for expanded clones.

v_gene	d_gene	abundance	j_gene	CDR3aa	CDR3nt
TRBV21-1	.	once	TRBJ2-7	CASSKAESPFGPGQGDYEQYF	.
TRBV19	.	.	TRBJ1-5	CASSIAPPGPEPNQPQHF	TGTGCCAGTAGTATTGCGCCACCGGGACCAGAACCGAATCAGCCCCAGCATTTT
TRBV11-3	.	.	TRBJ1-1	CASSLVGTEAFF	TGTGCCAGCAGCTTAGTGGGCACTGAAGCTTTCTTT
TRBV6-1	.	once	TRBJ2-5	CASSRGTDQETQYF	TGTGCCAGCAGCCGGGGGACGGACCAAGAGACCCAGTACTTC
TRBV7-9	.	.	TRBJ1-3	CASSLGATVSGNTIYF	TGTGCCAGCAGCTTGGGGGCCACCGTCTCTGGAAACACCATATATTTT
TRBV7-3	TRBD2	.	TRBJ2-2	CASSLAGADGELFF	TGTGCCAGCAGCTTAGCGGGAGCGGACGGGGAGCTGTTTTTT
TRBV6-5	.	.	TRBJ2-1	CASSYSISYNEQFF	TGTGCCAGCAGTTACTCGATCTCCTACAATGAGCAGTTCTTC
TRBV5-8	.	.	TRBJ2-5	CASREGTGPSNF	TGTGCCAGCAGAGAAGGAACCGGGCCATCGAACTTC
TRBV27	.	.	TRBJ2-7	CASRLGYEQYF	TGTGCCAGCAGGCTAGGATACGAGCAGTACTTC
TRBV7-9	TRBD1	.	TRBJ2-1	CASSSEVRGRSNEQFF	TGTGCCAGCAGCTCAGAGGTCAGGGGGCGAAGTAATGAGCAGTTCTTC
TRBV6-5	.	.	TRBJ1-2	CASWGVYGYTF	TGTGCCAGCTGGGGCGTTTATGGCTACACCTTC
TRBV28	.	.	TRBJ1-1	CASSLPVTMNTEAFF	TGTGCCAGCAGTTTACCCGTTACCATGAACACTGAAGCTTTCTTT
TRBV7-9	.	.	TRBJ2-1	CASSFGSEQFF	TGTGCCAGCAGCTTTGGTAGTGAGCAGTTCTTC
TRBV29-1	TRBD1	large	TRBJ2-2	CSVEGTGNTGELFF	TGCAGCGTTGAGGGGACAGGGAACACCGGGGAGCTGTTTTTT
TRBV19	.	.	TRBJ2-4	CASSTLGEDRAKNIQYF	TGTGCCAGTAGTACCTTAGGGGAGGACAGGGCCAAAAACATTCAGTACTTC